The clone carrying this T cell receptor (beta chain) was found many times. Researchers amplified the TCR beta CDR3 regions from RNA transcripts. First-round RT-PCR targeting the TCR CDR3 was performed with the HTBI primer set. TCRdb independently ran MiXCR on the multiplex PCR reads; one entry per CDR3 protein. The data hold around 620,000 distinct CDR3 sequences, with about half observed a single time. The source of the sample is a study of T cells in Graves' hyperthyroidism and ophthalmopathy. Between the trimmed V and J ends, which lost 4 bases and 3 bases, there was a span of 10 bases. This CDR3 region has 13 residues. Germline assignment: CDR1 SGHDT and CDR2 YYEEEE.

Sequencing used peripheral blood or thyroid tissue (not recorded which). This receptor was identified in an adult woman with Graves' disease, either hyperthyroidism or ophthalmopathy (not recorded which). The rearrangement links TRBV5-6 to TRBJ1-2; D uncertain. CDR3 sequence: CASSPGMDYGYTF. The CDR3 region has the DNA TGTGCCAGCAGCCCGGGCATGGACTATGGCTACACCTTC.